Below, one T cell receptor beta chain is given with its context. The source of the sample is a study of blood T cell repertoires in COVID-19. Overall study context: T cells, B-cell-depleted T cells, or PBMCs supplied cDNA or gDNA.

Clones were read by immunoSEQ multiplex PCR, and TCRdb kept only the in-frame ones, dropping some. The table has roughly 67,000 clones, roughly 83% seen once; the top ten hold about 10%. Per the germline V gene, CDR1 is MNHEY and CDR2 is SMNVEV (reference sequence). The CDR3 sequence is 16 residues long. V gave up 2 bases and J gave up 1 base; unmatched junction bases: 5. The TCR comes from a man in his fifties or sixties with active COVID-19. The sequenced material came from peripheral blood. The genes are TRBV27 and TRBJ2-5; TRBD2 matches 9 bases. The CDR3 spells CASSLDPSGAQETQYF. CDR3 bases: TGTGCCAGCAGTTTAGACCCTAGCGGGGCCCAAGAGACCCAGTACTTC.